This T cell receptor (beta chain) derives from a study of T cell responses to AZD1222 COVID-19 vaccine. Study results and limitations: Clonal diversity was possibly underestimated; the donors were predominantly white British and more often female.

Germline V gene data show CDR1 as SGHAT and CDR2 as FQNNGV. The CDR3 length is 14 residues. With V trimmed by 2 bases and J by 6 bases, 3 bases remained unmatched. Assay used: immunoSEQ multiplex PCR; TCRdb lists only in-frame clones, some missing. Of more than 250,000 clones in the sample, more than 85% were seen once. Only one count was recorded for this clone. Its specificity is unknown. The chain joins TRBV11-2 to TRBJ1-2; 10 bases fit TRBD1. Sequencing was performed on peripheral blood, taken on day 0 of AZD1222 vaccination. This receptor was identified in an adult in good health. The CDR3: CASSLLGTGDGYTF. CDR3 sequence (DNA): TGTGCCAGCAGCTTACTTGGGACAGGGGATGGCTACACCTTC.